The sequence of this TCR beta chain was determined in a study of graft-versus-host responses after intestinal transplantation. In the study overall: Every recipient had anti-thymocyte globulin induction and around three years of tacrolimus plus steroids.

Germline loops: CDR1 ENHRY, CDR2 SYGVKD. V shed 6 bases, J shed 5 bases, and the junction held 5 bases outside the gene matches. There are 13 residues in the CDR3. The protocol was immunoSEQ multiplex PCR, while the TCRdb copy is restricted to in-frame clones and leaves out a portion. The data show 130,000 or so clones, around nine tenths seen once. General study points: Analysis identified GvH clones in recipient marrow, with some appearing first in ileum or blood.

Remarks on this clone: The antigen remains unidentified.

The V call is TRBV10-3, the J call TRBJ2-5, with 8 bases identical to TRBD1. This sequence originates from a human donor who received an intestinal transplant. The material sequenced was unstimulated CD4+ T cells sorted from spleen or lymph node cells, taken before intestinal transplant. CDR3 in amino acids: CAISQDRGETQYF. For the CDR3, the DNA is TGTGCCATCAGCCAAGACAGGGGTGAGACCCAGTACTTC.